This section outlines one T cell receptor (beta chain) sequence together with its context. What it binds is not known. MiXCR, applied by TCRdb to the 5' RACE reads, yields one record per CDR3 protein. Found here are tens of thousands of distinct CDR3 sequences, roughly 13% of them singletons; the top ten hold about 31%. These data are taken from a study of T-cell memory formation after mild COVID-19. Overall study findings and caveats: Contracting clones, day 15 to 85, had balanced CD4/CD8, and later expanders favored CD4+. Contracting CD4+ clones were located mainly in CM and EM, and CD8+ clones in EMRA.

CDR1 SGHTA and CDR2 FQGNSA come from the germline V gene. The CDR3 runs 15 residues. After removal of 5 bases from V and 4 bases from J, the junction contained 9 bases not matched to a gene. The V call is TRBV7-2, the J call TRBJ1-2; 8 nucleotides line up with TRBD1. The TCR sequence derives from an adult woman who had mild COVID-19 (a few samples of this study predate the infection). Cell type and time point are not known. What was sequenced was PBMCs or a T cell subset sorted from them (not recorded which). The CDR3 loop reads CASSPATGDPYGYTF. The CDR3 DNA reads TGTGCCAGCAGCCCTGCGACAGGGGACCCCTATGGCTACACCTTC. The complete variable domain, with remaining parts taken from reference TRBV7-2 and TRBJ1-2, reads GAGVSQSPSNKVTEKGKDVELRCDPISGHTALYWYRQSLGQGLEFLIYFQGNSAPDKSGLPSDRFSAERTGGSVSTLTIQRTQQEDSAVYLCASSPATGDPYGYTFGSGTRLTVV.